This T cell receptor (beta chain) was found in a study of cytomegalovirus exposure and HLA in healthy donors. Overall study results and limits: The study listed 150 to 200 cytomegalovirus-associated TCR beta chains.

Remarks on this clone: Its antigen is unidentified.

It was with 60 Vbeta and 13 Jbeta primers that the PCR ran. Measured with immunoSEQ multiplex PCR; TCRdb has only the in-frame clones, and not every one. Of about 180,000 clones listed, about three quarters are singletons. Germline V gene sequence: CDR1 SGHRS, CDR2 YFSETQ. Trimming took 0 bases from V and 2 from J, leaving 9 bases between them. The CDR3 totals 16 residues. The TCR originated in a man between 18 and 29 years old in good health and CMV-seronegative. Material: PBMCs. The V call is TRBV5-1, the J call TRBJ2-6; D is perhaps TRBD2 (6 bases). The CDR3 DNA follows: TGCGCCAGCAGCTTGGGCGGGGAAGCTGGGGCCAACGTCCTGACTTTC. Residues: CASSLGGEAGANVLTF.